This T cell receptor (beta chain) emerged from a study of cytomegalovirus exposure and HLA in healthy donors (dated 2017 in TCRdb). As for the study more broadly: According to a later analysis, the 100 to 150 validation repertoires were produced on the same platform as the approximately 620 repertoires of the first cohort. Along with the roughly 700-subject first cohort, a separate validation cohort of some 130 different subjects was used. High-throughput TCR immunosequencing, statistical association of individual TCRs with disease status, and machine learning were combined to predict cytomegalovirus infection status. The study was designed to test whether signatures of past pathogen exposure could be identified by cataloging public T cell receptors.

General conclusions and limits of the study: According to the authors, the approach could potentially be generalized to other disease states and immunological phenotypes. Most TCR sequences were observed very rarely across donors, whereas some public TCRs were present in many individuals. The classifier was reported to diagnose cytomegalovirus status with high specificity and sensitivity in both the original and validation cohorts. The study gave a list of 150 to 200 TCR beta chains associated with cytomegalovirus. A few of the identified cytomegalovirus-associated TCR beta chains were confirmed in vitro to be specific for cytomegalovirus antigens. Subsequent analysis determined that TCRs grouped into clusters in the first cohort also showed a tendency toward co-occurrence across the roughly 120 validation repertoires, and 94% of cluster scores exceeded 0. A later analysis had no HLA typing for the validation cohort, so co-occurrence there was scored across all 110 or so repertoires.

With respect to this clone: This clone's antigen is unknown. Qualities for individual bases were not recorded, and no much larger clone is one base off.

Library preparation was by the immunoSEQ multiplex PCR assay. In the authors' own workflow: A statistical classification framework was developed to diagnose cytomegalovirus status using the catalog of TCR beta chain sequences. TCRdb mirrors the immuneACCESS table, restricted to in-frame sequences. Some clones are absent from its copies; in checked studies, under half trace to an unresolved V gene, and the reason for the others is unknown. V, J and clone size are taken as reported in that table, and D and trimming were inferred from the DNA itself. Within this sample are around 69,000 clones, with 95% to 96% of them counted one time only. About 4.6% of the sample goes to the ten largest clones. The donors belonged to the validation cohort of 90 to 150 subjects, which was separate from the 666-subject first cohort. Trimming removed 1 base from V and 7 bases from J; the gene matches leave 4 bases unexplained. The germline V gene (reference sequence) provides CDR1 MNHEY and CDR2 SMNVEV. Including cysteine and phenylalanine, the CDR3 has 14 amino acids. This entry keeps only the CDR3 DNA: 42 bases, framed from base 1.

This receptor was taken from a woman younger than 30 in good health and CMV-seropositive. Material for sequencing was PBMCs. The chain employs TRBV27 and TRBJ2-1; TRBD2 lines up with 7 middle nucleotides. The CDR3 amino acid sequence is: CASSLLRERNEQFF. DNA sequence: TGTGCCAGCAGTTTATTGCGGGAGAGGAATGAGCAGTTCTTC.